Listed below are T cell receptor beta chains from one sample, sequenced in a study of siplizumab effects on memory and regulatory T cells. Sequencing used immunoSEQ multiplex PCR; TCRdb keeps in-frame clones, though not all of them. The top ten hold more than 0.075% of the sample, which has more than 60,000 clones, 90% to 97% seen once. Sequenced sample: naive CD8+ T cells sorted from blood. The receptors shown here come from a human donor in good health. CDR3s include the opening cysteine and the closing phenylalanine or tryptophan. D genes are given only for firm matches. Clone size is given for some rows only: seen once, a few or many times, or a class if the clone is expanded.

DNA,CDR3,size,V,D,J
TGTGCTAGTGGTTTGGAGGGTCGCAGGGACTCACCCCTCCACTTT,CASGLEGRRDSPLHF,.,TRBV12-5,.,TRBJ1-6
TGTGCCAGCAGTGAAGTTATGCAGGGGGCCGGCACAGATACGCAGTATTTT,CASSEVMQGAGTDTQYF,.,TRBV2,TRBD1,TRBJ2-3
TGCGCCAGCAGCTTGGCCGCCAGCGCCTACGAGCAGTACTTC,CASSLAASAYEQYF,.,TRBV5-1,.,TRBJ2-7
TGCGCCAGCAGCCAAGATCAGCCCTCTGGGGCCAACGTCCTGACTTTC,CASSQDQPSGANVLTF,.,TRBV4-3,.,TRBJ2-6
TGCAGCGTTGTTCAGGGTTTCAATGAGCAGTTCTTC,CSVVQGFNEQFF,.,TRBV29-1,.,TRBJ2-1
TGTGCCAGCAGCTTCGCCGGGGAGCTGTTTTTT,CASSFAGELFF,.,TRBV7-2,.,TRBJ2-2
TGTGCCACCAGTCCGGGACAGGGGGGCTATGGCTACACCTTC,CATSPGQGGYGYTF,once,TRBV19,TRBD1,TRBJ1-2
TGTGCCAGCAGCCTACCGGACAGTGATAGCACAGATACGCAGTATTTT,CASSLPDSDSTDTQYF,.,TRBV11-1,.,TRBJ2-3
TGTGCCTCCGGGGGCGGCTATGGCTACACCTTC,CASGGGYGYTF,.,TRBV9,.,TRBJ1-2
TGTGCCAGCAGTTACTCGGGAGCGAACACCGGGGAGCTGTTTTTT,CASSYSGANTGELFF,.,TRBV6-6,.,TRBJ2-2
TGTGCCAGCAGCGTAACGGCCAAAAACATTCAGTACTTC,CASSVTAKNIQYF,.,TRBV9,.,TRBJ2-4
TGTGCCAGCAGTCCCCTGTCTGTGGGAGAGACCCAGTACTTC,CASSPLSVGETQYF,.,TRBV6-5,.,TRBJ2-5
TGTGCCAGCAGTGAAAACGGTTTTAGCGGGGGGGCCAGCGATACGCAGTATTTT,CASSENGFSGGASDTQYF,.,TRBV6-1,TRBD2,TRBJ2-3
TGCAGCGTTGAGAACGGGACAAATTCTAACTATGGCTACACCTTC,CSVENGTNSNYGYTF,.,TRBV29-1,.,TRBJ1-2
TGCGCCAGCAGCGCCTTACAGGGGGTAGACACTGAAGCTTTCTTT,CASSALQGVDTEAFF,.,TRBV5-1,TRBD1,TRBJ1-1
TGTGCCAGCAGTTTAGGGGAGACTGAAGCTTTCTTT,CASSLGETEAFF,.,TRBV6-1,.,TRBJ1-1
TGTGCCAGCGGGGGGATCTACGAGCAGTACTTC,CASGGIYEQYF,.,TRBV6-1,.,TRBJ2-7
TGTGCCAGCAGCGTAGGGCGCGCGCCTAATTCACCCCTCCACTTT,CASSVGRAPNSPLHF,.,TRBV9,.,TRBJ1-6
TGTGCCAGCAGCCACGGGGGCGATTTTTCCGAGCAGTACTTC,CASSHGGDFSEQYF,.,TRBV7-2,.,TRBJ2-7
TGTGCCAGCAGCCAGGGGGGCGAGCAGTACTTC,CASSQGGEQYF,.,TRBV27,.,TRBJ2-7
TGTGCCAGCGGGCAGAAGAACACTGAAGCTTTCTTT,CASGQKNTEAFF,few,TRBV9,.,TRBJ1-1
TGTGCCAGCAGTTTAGCGTTTAGCACAGATACGCAGTATTTT,CASSLAFSTDTQYF,.,TRBV27,.,TRBJ2-3
TGTGCCACCAGCAGAGATAAAGGTCTTAACTCACCCCTCCACTTT,CATSRDKGLNSPLHF,.,TRBV15,.,TRBJ1-6
TGCAGCGTTGAAGAACAGGGGGACTACGAGCAGTACTTC,CSVEEQGDYEQYF,.,TRBV29-1,TRBD1,TRBJ2-7
TGTGCCAGCTCACCACTGTCGGTTCCAAATGAGCAGTTCTTC,CASSPLSVPNEQFF,.,TRBV18,.,TRBJ2-1
TGTGCCAGCAGCTTGGGGTTTGGGAACACTGAAGCTTTCTTT,CASSLGFGNTEAFF,.,TRBV5-3,.,TRBJ1-1
TGTGCCACCAGCAACGGACAGTCGAACTACAATGAGCAGTTCTTC,CATSNGQSNYNEQFF,.,TRBV15,.,TRBJ2-1